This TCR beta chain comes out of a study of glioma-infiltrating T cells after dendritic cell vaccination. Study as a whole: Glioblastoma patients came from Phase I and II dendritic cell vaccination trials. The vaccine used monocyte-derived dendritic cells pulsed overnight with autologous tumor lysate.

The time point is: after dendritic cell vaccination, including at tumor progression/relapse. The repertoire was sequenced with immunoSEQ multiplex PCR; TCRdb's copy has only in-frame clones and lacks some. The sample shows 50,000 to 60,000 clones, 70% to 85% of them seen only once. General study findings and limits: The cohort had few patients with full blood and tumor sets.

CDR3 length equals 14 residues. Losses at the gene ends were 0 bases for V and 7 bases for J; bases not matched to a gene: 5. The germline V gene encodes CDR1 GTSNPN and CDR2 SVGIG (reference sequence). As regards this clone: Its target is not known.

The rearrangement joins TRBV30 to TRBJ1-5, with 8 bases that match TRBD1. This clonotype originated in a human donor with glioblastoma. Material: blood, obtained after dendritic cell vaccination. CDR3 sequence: CAWSVRDRGQPQHF. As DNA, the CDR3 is TGTGCCTGGAGTGTACGAGACAGGGGACAGCCCCAGCATTTT. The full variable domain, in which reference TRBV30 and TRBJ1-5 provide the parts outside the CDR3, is SQTIHQWPATLVQPVGSPLSLECTVEGTSNPNLYWYRQAAGRGLQLLFYSVGIGQISSEVPQNLSASRPQDRQFILSSKKLLLSDSGFYLCAWSVRDRGQPQHFGDGTRLSIL.